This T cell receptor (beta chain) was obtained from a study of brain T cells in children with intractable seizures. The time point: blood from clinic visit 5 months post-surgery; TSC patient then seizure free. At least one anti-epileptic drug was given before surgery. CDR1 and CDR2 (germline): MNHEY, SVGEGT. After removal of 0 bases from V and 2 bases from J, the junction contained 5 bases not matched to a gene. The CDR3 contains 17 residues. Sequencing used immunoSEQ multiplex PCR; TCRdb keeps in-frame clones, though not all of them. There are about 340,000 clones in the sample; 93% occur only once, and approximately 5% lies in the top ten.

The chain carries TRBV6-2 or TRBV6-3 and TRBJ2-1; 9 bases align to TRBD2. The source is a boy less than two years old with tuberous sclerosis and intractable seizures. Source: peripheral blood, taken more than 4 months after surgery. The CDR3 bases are TGTGCCAGCAGTTACTCGGGGAGCGGGGGGCCCTACAATGAGCAGTTCTTC. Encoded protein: CASSYSGSGGPYNEQFF.